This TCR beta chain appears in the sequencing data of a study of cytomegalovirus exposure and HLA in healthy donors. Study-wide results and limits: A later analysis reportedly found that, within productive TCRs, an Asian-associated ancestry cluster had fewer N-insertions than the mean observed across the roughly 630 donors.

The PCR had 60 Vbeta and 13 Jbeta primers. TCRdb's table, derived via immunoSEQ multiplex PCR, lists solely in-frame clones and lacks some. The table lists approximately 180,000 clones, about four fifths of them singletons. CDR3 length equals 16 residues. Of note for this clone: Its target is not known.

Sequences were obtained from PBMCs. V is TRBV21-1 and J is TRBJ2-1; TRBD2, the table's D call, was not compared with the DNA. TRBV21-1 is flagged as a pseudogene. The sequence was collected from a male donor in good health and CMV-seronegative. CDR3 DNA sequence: TGTGCCAGCAAGGAACTGAGAGACGGAGAGTACAATGAGCAGTTCTTC. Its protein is CASKELRDGEYNEQFF.